Shown below are 20 T cell receptor beta chains from a single sample sequenced in a study of CD8 T cells in ankylosing spondylitis. A single record per CDR3 protein comes from TCRdb applying MiXCR to the 5' RACE reads. The profile covers some 120,000 distinct CDR3 sequences, with roughly an eighth appearing a single time and 3% taken by the ten largest. Source material: blood, either unsorted or a sorted T cell fraction (not recorded which). The receptor source for this set is a female donor with ankylosing spondylitis or in good health (not recorded which).

This clonotype has a single count. The genes are TRBV19 and TRBJ2-3; 8 nucleotides agree with TRBD1. Per germline, CDR1 LNHDA and CDR2 SQIVND (reference sequence). The CDR3 sequence is 14 residues long. After removal of 6 bases from V and 2 bases from J, the junction contained 4 bases not matched to a gene. The CDR3 bases are TGTGCCAGTAGAAAGACAGGGGACACAGATACGCAGTATTTT. It specifies CASRKTGDTDTQYF.

There are a few counts of this clonotype. V is TRBV20-1 and J is TRBJ2-2; perhaps D is TRBD1 or TRBD2 (5 bases each). The germline CDR1 and CDR2 sequences are DFQATT and SNEGSKA (reference sequence). The CDR3 is 14 amino acids. V dropped 4 bases and J dropped 4 bases, with 13 bases sitting between them. In nucleotides, the CDR3 is TGCAGTGCTACCGGGGCCCCGGGCACCGGGGAGCTGTTTTTT. It encodes CSATGAPGTGELFF.

This clonotype was observed once. The J gene is TRBJ1-1, the V gene TRBV2; D ambiguous. In germline, CDR1 is SNHLY, CDR2 FYNNEI. The CDR3 spans 13 residues. V lost 6 bases and J 1 base, leaving 9 bases between the germline ends. The CDR3 spells CASRPLPNTEAFF. The CDR3 coding sequence is TGTGCCAGCAGACCACTCCCGAACACTGAAGCTTTCTTT.

This clonotype came up a few times. The chain has TRBV20-1 and TRBJ2-3, with D possibly being TRBD2 (6 bases). V was pared by 2 bases and J by 0 bases, with 9 bases between. The germline gives CDR1 DFQATT, CDR2 SNEGSKA (reference sequence). The CDR3 consists of 14 residues. CDR3 in amino acids: CSARPGASTDTQYF. DNA for the CDR3: TGCAGTGCTAGACCGGGAGCGAGCACAGATACGCAGTATTTT.

This clonotype was picked up a small number of times. The chain links TRBV20-1 to TRBJ1-2; 8 positions agree with TRBD1. The CDR3 has 15 amino acids. Germline V gene lookup returns CDR1 DFQATT and CDR2 SNEGSKA (reference sequence). V dropped 3 bases and J dropped 7; count of bases not matched to a gene: 13. The CDR3 sequence is CSASGGTGGNVGYTF. In DNA form, the CDR3 reads TGCAGTGCTAGCGGGGGGACAGGAGGGAATGTTGGCTACACCTTC.

The V call is TRBV20-1, the J call TRBJ2-3, with TRBD2 identical over 7 bases. The germline gives CDR1 DFQATT, CDR2 SNEGSKA (reference sequence). The J segment lost 2 bases and the V segment lost 7 bases, leaving 9 bases of the junction unmatched. The CDR3 consists of 14 residues. The CDR3 DNA reads as TGCAGTGGTCTAGCGGTCAGTCTCACAGATACGCAGTATTTT. Translation gives CSGLAVSLTDTQYF.

The chain has TRBV25-1 and TRBJ1-3; a weak D match, TRBD1 (6 bases). Trimming left V 3 bases short and J 0 bases short, with 9 bases between. CDR3 length: 15 residues. Germline lookup yields CDR1 MGHDK and CDR2 SYGVNS. Here the CDR3 DNA reads TGTGCCAGCAGTGATACAGGGTCCTCTGGAAACACCATATATTTT. Encoded protein: CASSDTGSSGNTIYF. The full variable domain, in which reference TRBV25-1 and TRBJ1-3 provide the parts outside the CDR3, is EADIYQTPRYLVIGTGKKITLECSQTMGHDKMYWYQQDPGMELHLIHYSYGVNSTEKGDLSSESTVSRIRTEHFPLTLESARPSHTSQYLCASSDTGSSGNTIYFGEGSWLTVV.

Ten or more counts support this clonotype. The rearrangement uses TRBV5-1 and TRBJ2-5; D gene uncertain. Germline CDR1 and CDR2: SGHRS and YFSETQ. V was shortened by 4 bases and J by 4 bases, with 17 bases between the two germline ends. The CDR3 has 15 amino acids. The CDR3 region has the DNA TGCGCCAGCAGCCTAAATCTCCTTCGTGCAGAGACCCAGTACTTC. It codes for CASSLNLLRAETQYF.

The chain combines TRBV5-1 with TRBJ2-7; D possibly corresponds to TRBD2 (6 bases). V was shortened by 3 bases and J by 1 base, with 11 bases between the two germline ends. The germline gives CDR1 SGHRS, CDR2 YFSETQ. The CDR3 runs 14 residues. The CDR3 reads CASSSDGRSYEQYF. The CDR3 nucleotides read TGCGCCAGCAGCTCCGACGGGAGATCCTACGAGCAGTACTTC.

This chain connects TRBV29-1 to TRBJ1-1; D uncertain. Trimming left V 4 bases short and J 2 bases short, with 2 bases between. Germline V lookup: CDR1 SQVTM, CDR2 ANQGSEA. The CDR3 has 10 residues. This CDR3 reads CSVGNTEAFF. CDR3 nucleotides: TGCAGCGTTGGAAACACTGAAGCTTTCTTT.

This chain uses TRBV5-4 with TRBJ2-1, with 8 bases aligning to TRBD2. The trim removed 4 bases at V and 7 bases at J, leaving 13 bases unmatched. CDR3 size: 16 residues. CDR1 is SGHNT and CDR2 is YYREEE in the germline V gene (reference sequence). The CDR3 is CASSPGGRGGWNEQFF. DNA of the CDR3: TGTGCCAGCAGCCCGGGGGGTCGGGGGGGCTGGAATGAGCAGTTCTTC.

This clonotype has a handful of counts. The chain links TRBV6-2 or TRBV6-3 to TRBJ1-1; D call uncertain. V lost 3 bases and J 3 bases, leaving 2 bases between the germline ends. CDR1 MNHEY and CDR2 SVGEGT come from the germline V gene. The CDR3 is 11 amino acids. The CDR3 region has the DNA TGTGCCAGCAGTTATTACACTGAAGCTTTCTTT. Its protein is CASSYYTEAFF.

This clonotype appeared many times. The chain recombines TRBV20-1 with TRBJ1-2, with D possibly TRBD1 on 6 matching bases. This CDR3 region has 12 residues. Germline V gene data show CDR1 as DFQATT and CDR2 as SNEGSKA (reference sequence). V was clipped by 3 bases and J by 5 bases, with 10 bases between them. The CDR3 DNA is TGCAGTGCTAGTTTCAGGGGTTATGGCTACACCTTC. This codes for CSASFRGYGYTF.

There are a few counts of this clonotype. Relative to the germline gene, one junction end is altered; a read error may explain this. The J gene is TRBJ2-3, the V gene TRBV7-2, with 8 nucleotides matching TRBD2. Germline assignment: CDR1 SGHTA and CDR2 FQGNSA. The CDR3 is 15 amino acids. The CDR3 sequence: CASSPTRTSRDTQYF. CDR3 nucleotides: TGTGCCAGCAGCCCAACCAGGACTAGCAGAGATACGCAGTATTTT.

This clonotype was recorded at least ten times. V gene TRBV7-8 combines with J gene TRBJ2-1; 7 bases align to TRBD2. Germline V lookup: CDR1 SGHVS, CDR2 FQNEAQ. J lost 3 bases, V lost 5 bases, and 7 bases had no gene match. CDR3 size: 15 residues. For the CDR3, the DNA is TGTGCCAGCAGCCGAACTAGCGCGGACTACAATGAGCAGTTCTTC. Translation: CASSRTSADYNEQFF.

This clonotype was detected only a few times. The rearrangement uses TRBV2 and TRBJ1-4; 8 bases agree with TRBD1. Germline V gene lookup returns CDR1 SNHLY and CDR2 FYNNEI. V was clipped by 6 bases and J by 7 bases; unmatched bases: 7. CDR3 size: 14 residues. The CDR3 nucleotides are TGTGCCAGCAGGGACAGGGTCGGATCTGAAAAACTGTTTTTT. Translating it yields CASRDRVGSEKLFF.

There are many counts of this clonotype. The CDR3 loop reads CASRTSGNTGELFF. The DNA of the CDR3 is TGTGCCAGCAGGACTAGCGGGAACACCGGGGAGCTGTTTTTT. The rearrangement joins TRBV7-6 to TRBJ2-2, with TRBD2 matching 9 bases. V shed 6 bases and J 1 base; nucleotides not matched to a gene: 0. Germline lookup yields CDR1 SGHVS and CDR2 FNYEAQ. The CDR3 covers 14 residues.

This clonotype has ten or more counts. The chain has TRBV12-3 or TRBV12-4 and TRBJ2-1, with 8 bases matching TRBD1. The CDR3 spans 17 residues. After removal of 0 bases from V and 9 bases from J, the junction contained 13 bases not matched to a gene. DNA of the CDR3: TGTGCCAGCAGTTTAGCGGACAGGGTAGTGGGTCACACTGAGCAGTTCTTC. This sequence encodes CASSLADRVVGHTEQFF.

This clonotype was observed once. A much larger clone lies one base from this, so it may be a read error. V and J are TRBV20-1 and TRBJ1-1; 7 bases agree with TRBD1. There are 15 residues in the CDR3. Germline CDR1 DFQATT, CDR2 SNEGSKA (reference sequence). DNA of the CDR3: TGCAATGCTAGGGCGATGGGACAGACGAACACTGAAGCTTTCTTT. Its protein is CNARAMGQTNTEAFF.

This clonotype showed up many times. The chain joins TRBV7-3 to TRBJ2-5; D tentatively fits TRBD1 or TRBD2 (6 bases each). The V end lost 5 bases, the J end lost 4 bases, and 17 bases lay between the germline ends. The CDR3 length is 15 residues. CDR1 and CDR2 from the germline V gene are SGHTA and FQGTGA. CDR3 DNA: TGTGCCAGCAGCAAGACCGGGGGCGTATCAGAGACCCAGTACTTC. The encoded protein is CASSKTGGVSETQYF.